The sequence of this T cell receptor beta chain was determined in a study of T cell responses to AZD1222 COVID-19 vaccine. On the study more broadly: Pooling covered second doses at about 4 or about 12 weeks.

The study, taken as a whole, reports: White British ancestry dominated among donors, who included more females, and clonal diversity was possibly underestimated. Breadth and depth of Spike-specific TCRs rose after two AZD1222 doses.

As concerns this clone: The antigen remains unidentified.

Measured with immunoSEQ multiplex PCR; TCRdb has only the in-frame clones, and not every one. Of approximately 110,000 clones listed, 88% are singletons. This receptor was identified in an adult in good health. Sequencing was performed on peripheral blood, taken on day 0 of AZD1222 vaccination.

The CDR3 sequence is CASSLREREKLFF. The CDR3, as DNA: TGTGCCAGCTCACTCCGGGAAAGAGAAAAACTGTTTTTT. The V gene is TRBV18, the J gene TRBJ1-4; unclear D gene. CDR3 length: 13 amino acids. Germline V gene data show CDR1 as KGHSH and CDR2 as LQKENI. V was pared by 4 bases and J by 8 bases, with 11 bases between.